The 14 T cell receptor beta chains presented below share a single source sample, sequenced in a study of technical replicates of blood from several donors. Produced via immunoSEQ multiplex PCR; TCRdb's table is partial and in-frame only. Of over 50,000 clones detected, 94% appear once; the ten largest clones hold approximately 0.22%. The sequenced material came from T cells isolated from PBMCs. The source of these receptors is a human donor in good health.

This clone occurred once. The rearrangement links TRBV5-6 to TRBJ2-7, with 7 bases fitting TRBD1. The CDR3 sequence is 17 residues long. V shed 0 bases and J 5 bases; nucleotides not matched to a gene: 14. Germline CDR1 reads SGHDT; CDR2 reads YYEEEE. The chain's CDR3 is CASSLEVVAGGLHEQYF. The DNA of the CDR3 is TGTGCCAGCAGCTTGGAGGTTGTCGCAGGGGGTTTGCACGAGCAGTACTTC.

The chain joins TRBV10-3 to TRBJ2-3; possibly TRBD1 for D (5 bases). V was trimmed by 0 bases and J by 4 bases, leaving 5 bases between them. The CDR3 spans 13 residues. In germline, CDR1 is ENHRY, CDR2 SYGVKD. CDR3 sequence (DNA): TGTGCCATCAGTGAGTCAGGGGCAGATACGCAGTATTTT. The encoded protein is CAISESGADTQYF.

The V and J genes are TRBV6-6 and TRBJ2-7, with TRBD2 as a possible D gene (5 bases). Trimming stripped 6 bases from V and 2 bases from J, with 14 bases between. Germline CDR1 reads MNHNY; CDR2 reads SVGAGI (reference sequence). The CDR3 length is 14 residues. The CDR3 region is CASSLRTGTYEQYF. The CDR3 nucleotides are TGTGCCAGCAGCCTCCGGACGGGGACCTACGAGCAGTACTTC.

The rearrangement uses TRBV5-1 and TRBJ1-5, with 7 nucleotides matching TRBD1. Germline values: CDR1 SGHRS, CDR2 YFSETQ. Trimming took 5 bases from V and 7 from J; bases not matched to a gene: 6. The CDR3 is 13 residues long. The CDR3 reads CASRQGPGQPQHF. The CDR3 DNA reads as TGCGCCAGCAGACAGGGGCCGGGCCAGCCCCAGCATTTT.

This rearrangement joins TRBV5-1 to TRBJ1-6, with 11 bases lining up with TRBD1. V lost 4 bases to trimming and J lost 9 bases; unmatched junction nucleotides: 6. Germline CDR1 SGHRS, CDR2 YFSETQ. The CDR3 has 15 residues. The CDR3 DNA is TGCGCCAGCAGCGCAGGACAGGGGGCAAGTTCACCCCTCCACTTT. Its protein is CASSAGQGASSPLHF. The entire variable domain, with the rest obtained from reference TRBV5-1 and TRBJ1-6, is as follows: KAGVTQTPRYLIKTRGQQVTLSCSPISGHRSVSWYQQTPGQGLQFLFEYFSETQRNKGNFPGRFSGRQFSNSRSEMNVSTLELGDSALYLCASSAGQGASSPLHFGNGTRLTVT.

The chain employs TRBV15 and TRBJ1-1, with D maybe TRBD1 (5 bases). Per germline, CDR1 LNHNV and CDR2 YYDKDF (reference sequence). V lost 5 bases and J lost 3, with 16 bases in between. The CDR3 loop spans 15 amino acids. DNA for the CDR3: TGTGCCACCAGCGATCGTGGGGGGGGATACACTGAAGCTTTCTTT. Its translation: CATSDRGGGYTEAFF.

As regards this clone: Germline is not matched at one junction end, which may reflect a read error. The chain joins TRBV5-4 to TRBJ2-3; weak D call: TRBD2 (6 bases). From germline, CDR1 is SGHNT and CDR2 YYREEE (reference sequence). The CDR3 totals 15 residues. The CDR3 loop reads CASSLGGASTNTQYF. The CDR3 DNA is TGTGCCAGCAGCTTGGGCGGGGCTAGCACAAATACGCAGTATTTT.

The chain recombines TRBV15 with TRBJ2-2, with 9 bases that match TRBD1. V was clipped by 5 bases and J by 3 bases; unmatched bases: 4. The CDR3 is 15 residues long. Germline CDR1 reads LNHNV; CDR2 reads YYDKDF (reference sequence). CDR3 coding DNA: TGTGCCACCAGCTACGGACAGGGGTACACCGGGGAGCTGTTTTTT. It specifies CATSYGQGYTGELFF.

V is TRBV29-1 and J is TRBJ2-3; 11 positions match TRBD2. With V trimmed by 6 bases and J by 2 bases, 7 bases remained unmatched. Germline lookup yields CDR1 SQVTM and CDR2 ANQGSEA. This CDR3 is built from 15 residues. CDR3 bases: TGCAGCGTCATTCTTAGCGGGGGGGCCACAGATACGCAGTATTTT. Translating it yields CSVILSGGATDTQYF.

The CDR3: CASSLIQGSYQETQYF. CDR3 coding DNA: TGTGCCAGCAGCTTAATCCAGGGCAGCTACCAAGAGACCCAGTACTTC. This chain links TRBV7-9 with TRBJ2-5; tentatively, D is TRBD1 (5 bases). The CDR3 is 16 residues long. CDR1 and CDR2 from the germline V gene are SEHNR and FQNEAQ (reference sequence). Trimming pared 2 bases from V and 0 bases from J, leaving 13 bases between.

The chain couples TRBV6-5 to TRBJ1-2; the D gene is possibly TRBD1 (6 bases). V gave up 5 bases and J gave up 3 bases, with 16 bases separating them. The CDR3 has 15 residues. Germline CDR1 MNHEY, CDR2 SVGAGI. For the CDR3, the DNA is TGTGCCAGCAGTCCCGACCGGGACACTTACTATGGCTACACCTTC. Its protein is CASSPDRDTYYGYTF.

V gene TRBV7-9 combines with J gene TRBJ1-4, with TRBD1 matching 8 bases. V dropped 7 bases and J dropped 1; count of bases not matched to a gene: 5. Germline V gives CDR1 SEHNR, CDR2 FQNEAQ (reference sequence). CDR3 length equals 15 residues. The CDR3 coding sequence is TGTGCCAGCACCCCCACAGGGGGAACTAATGAAAAACTGTTTTTT. This translates into CASTPTGGTNEKLFF.

J is TRBJ2-7 and V is TRBV15, with unresolved D. Germline V gene lookup returns CDR1 LNHNV and CDR2 YYDKDF (reference sequence). V was trimmed by 3 bases and J by 5 bases, leaving 20 bases between them. The CDR3 runs to 16 residues. CDR3: CATSSVLFRFADEQYF. CDR3 DNA: TGTGCCACCAGCAGTGTTCTTTTCAGGTTCGCCGACGAGCAGTACTTC.

The chain carries TRBV7-6 and TRBJ2-7; maybe TRBD2 (6 bases). Germline assignment: CDR1 SGHVS and CDR2 FNYEAQ. This CDR3 spans 14 amino acids. V was shortened by 3 bases and J by 5 bases, with 14 bases between the two germline ends. CDR3: CASSFVTSSNEQYF. The DNA of the CDR3 is TGTGCCAGCAGCTTTGTGACTAGTTCTAACGAGCAGTACTTC.